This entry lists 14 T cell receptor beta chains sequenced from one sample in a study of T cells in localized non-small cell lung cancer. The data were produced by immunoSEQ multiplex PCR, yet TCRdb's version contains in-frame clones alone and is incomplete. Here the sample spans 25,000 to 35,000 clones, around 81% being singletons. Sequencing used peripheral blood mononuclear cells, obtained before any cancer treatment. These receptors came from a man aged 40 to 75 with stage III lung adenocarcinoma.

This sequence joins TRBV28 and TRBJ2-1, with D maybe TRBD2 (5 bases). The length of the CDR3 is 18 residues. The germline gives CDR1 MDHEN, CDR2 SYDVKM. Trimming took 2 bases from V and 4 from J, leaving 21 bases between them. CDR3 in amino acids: CASSLPLWRPRGYNEQFF. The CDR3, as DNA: TGTGCCAGCAGTTTACCCCTCTGGAGGCCCCGGGGTTACAATGAGCAGTTCTTC.

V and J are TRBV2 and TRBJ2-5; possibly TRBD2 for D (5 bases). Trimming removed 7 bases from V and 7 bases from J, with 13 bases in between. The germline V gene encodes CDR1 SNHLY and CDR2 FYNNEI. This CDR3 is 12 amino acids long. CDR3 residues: CASTRESGTQYF. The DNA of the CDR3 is TGTGCCAGCACACGGGAATCGGGGACCCAGTACTTC.

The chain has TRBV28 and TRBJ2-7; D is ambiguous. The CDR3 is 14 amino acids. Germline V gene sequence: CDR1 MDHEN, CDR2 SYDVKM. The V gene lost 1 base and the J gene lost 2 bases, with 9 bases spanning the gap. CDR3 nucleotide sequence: TGTGCCAGCAGTTTATATGAACCACCCTACGAGCAGTACTTC. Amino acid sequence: CASSLYEPPYEQYF.

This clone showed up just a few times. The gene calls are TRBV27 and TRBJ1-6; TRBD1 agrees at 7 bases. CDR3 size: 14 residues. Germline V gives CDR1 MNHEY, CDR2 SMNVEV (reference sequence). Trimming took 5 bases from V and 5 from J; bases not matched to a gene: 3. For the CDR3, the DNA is TGTGCCAGCAGTCCCAGGGGGGATAATTCACCCCTCCACTTT. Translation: CASSPRGDNSPLHF.

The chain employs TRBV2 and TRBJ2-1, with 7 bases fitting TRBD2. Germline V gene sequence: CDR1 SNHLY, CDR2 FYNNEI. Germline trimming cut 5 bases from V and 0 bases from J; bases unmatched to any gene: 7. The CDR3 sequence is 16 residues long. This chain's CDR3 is CASSLLLASSYNEQFF. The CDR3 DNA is TGTGCCAGCAGTTTGTTACTAGCGAGCTCCTACAATGAGCAGTTCTTC.

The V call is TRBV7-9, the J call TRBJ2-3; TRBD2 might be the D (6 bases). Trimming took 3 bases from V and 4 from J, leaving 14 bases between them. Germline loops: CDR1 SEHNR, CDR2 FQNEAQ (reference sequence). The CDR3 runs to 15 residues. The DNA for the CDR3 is TGTGCCAGCAGCTTTTCGAGCGGAGGGGCAGATACGCAGTATTTT. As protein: CASSFSSGGADTQYF.

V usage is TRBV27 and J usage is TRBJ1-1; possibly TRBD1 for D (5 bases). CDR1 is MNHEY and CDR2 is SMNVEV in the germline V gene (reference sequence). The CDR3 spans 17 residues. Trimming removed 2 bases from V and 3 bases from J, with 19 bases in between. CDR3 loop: CASSLKLWGTLYTEAFF. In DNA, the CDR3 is TGTGCCAGCAGTTTAAAGTTGTGGGGGACTCTGTACACTGAAGCTTTCTTT.

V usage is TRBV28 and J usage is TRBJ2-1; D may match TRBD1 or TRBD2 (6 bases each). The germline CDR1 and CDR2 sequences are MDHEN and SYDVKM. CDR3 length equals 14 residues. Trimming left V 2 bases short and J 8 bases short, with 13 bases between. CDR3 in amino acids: CASSLGRGGDEQFF. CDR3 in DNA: TGTGCCAGCAGTTTAGGCAGGGGAGGAGATGAGCAGTTCTTC.

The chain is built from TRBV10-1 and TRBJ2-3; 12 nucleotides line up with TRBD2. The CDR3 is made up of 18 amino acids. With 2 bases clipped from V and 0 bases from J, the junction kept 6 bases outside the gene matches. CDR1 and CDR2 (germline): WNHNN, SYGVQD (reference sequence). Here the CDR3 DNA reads TGCGCCAGCAGTGAGCGGACTAGCGGGACCTCTAGCACAGATACGCAGTATTTT. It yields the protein CASSERTSGTSSTDTQYF.

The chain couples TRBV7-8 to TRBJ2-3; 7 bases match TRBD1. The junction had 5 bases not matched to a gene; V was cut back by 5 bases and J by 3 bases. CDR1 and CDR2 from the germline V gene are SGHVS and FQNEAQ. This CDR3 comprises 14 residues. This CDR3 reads CASSQGTATDTQYF. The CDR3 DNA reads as TGTGCCAGCAGCCAGGGGACAGCTACAGATACGCAGTATTTT. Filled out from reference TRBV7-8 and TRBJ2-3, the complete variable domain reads GAGVSQSPRYKVAKRGQDVALRCDPISGHVSLFWYQQALGQGPEFLTYFQNEAQLDKSGLPSDRFFAERPEGSVSTLKIQRTQQEDSAVYLCASSQGTATDTQYFGPGTRLTVL.

DNA for the CDR3: TGTGCCAGCAGTGTACAGGGCCCTGAAGCTTTCTTT. Protein: CASSVQGPEAFF. This chain links TRBV6-1 with TRBJ1-1; D possibly corresponds to TRBD1 (6 bases). The germline gives CDR1 MNHNS, CDR2 SASEGT. V lost 4 bases, J lost 6 bases, and 9 bases lay in between. The CDR3 has 12 residues.

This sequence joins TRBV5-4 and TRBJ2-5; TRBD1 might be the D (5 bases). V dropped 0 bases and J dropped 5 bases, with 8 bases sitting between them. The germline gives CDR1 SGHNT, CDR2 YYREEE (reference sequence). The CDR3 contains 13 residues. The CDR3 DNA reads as TGTGCCAGCAGCTTGGAACAGGCGGAGACCCAGTACTTC. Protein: CASSLEQAETQYF.

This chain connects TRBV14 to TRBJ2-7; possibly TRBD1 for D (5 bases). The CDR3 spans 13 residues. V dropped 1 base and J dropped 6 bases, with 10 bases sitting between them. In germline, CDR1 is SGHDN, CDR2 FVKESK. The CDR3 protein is CASSQGQGGEQYF. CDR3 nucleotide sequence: TGTGCCAGCAGCCAAGGGCAGGGCGGCGAGCAGTACTTC.

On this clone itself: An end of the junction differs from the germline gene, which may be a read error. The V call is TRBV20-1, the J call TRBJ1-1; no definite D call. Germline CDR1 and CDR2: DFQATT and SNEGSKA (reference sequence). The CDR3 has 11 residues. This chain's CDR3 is CSASGRAEAFF. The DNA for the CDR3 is TGCAGTGCTAGCGGGAGGGCTGAGGCTTTCTTT.